This T cell receptor (beta chain) was profiled in a study of blood T cell repertoires in COVID-19. After removal of 4 bases from V and 7 bases from J, the junction contained 19 bases not matched to a gene. The V gene's germline CDR1 is ENHRY and CDR2 SYGVKD. The CDR3 is made up of 18 amino acids. Using immunoSEQ multiplex PCR, the repertoire was profiled, and TCRdb retains in-frame clones only, with some absent. The table records approximately 90,000 clones, roughly 78% of them present only once. Sequencing was carried out using peripheral blood. This receptor was obtained from a woman older than 75 with acute or convalescent COVID-19. The rearrangement links TRBV10-3 to TRBJ1-5; 7 bases map to TRBD1. CDR3 residues: CAISGGGGDLRGIQPQHF. The CDR3 coding sequence is TGTGCCATCAGTGGTGGAGGGGGCGACCTTCGGGGAATACAGCCCCAGCATTTT.